This entry is about one T cell receptor beta chain. Antigen specificity is unknown. Repertoires were generated with immunoSEQ multiplex PCR, while TCRdb's copy carries only in-frame clones and drops some. The table includes 110,000 to 150,000 clones, 85% to 95% detected once. The data were obtained in a study of T cell responses to AZD1222 COVID-19 vaccine. Study findings and constraints: Recipients of two AZD1222 doses showed rising Spike-specific TCR breadth and depth. Donor demographics were predominantly white British with a female majority; clonal diversity may be underestimated.

Trimming at V came to 6 bases and at J to 5 bases, leaving 8 bases not matched to a gene. The CDR3 has 14 amino acids. Germline lookup yields CDR1 ENHRY and CDR2 SYGVKD. The genes are TRBV10-3 and TRBJ1-1; 8 bases agree with TRBD1. The sequenced sample was peripheral blood, obtained on day 0 of AZD1222 vaccination. The receptor's source is an adult in good health. The CDR3 bases are TGTGCCATCAGGGATGACAGGGGAAGAACTGAAGCTTTCTTT. It translates to CAIRDDRGRTEAFF.